These 25 T cell receptor beta chains originate from one sample sequenced in a study of patients and donors after allogeneic stem cell transplantation. TCRdb re-derived calls from the RT-PCR reads in MiXCR, one entry per CDR3 protein. The repertoire consists of roughly 880,000 distinct CDR3 sequences, with about 20% occurring once and the leading ten covering roughly 6%. Material: blood, either unsorted or a sorted T cell fraction (not recorded which). The source of these receptors is a human donor who was either an allogeneic HSCT recipient or a stem cell or donor lymphocyte infusion donor (not recorded which). It is not recorded whose cells these are; they may come from a transplant donor.

This clonotype was counted many times. The chain employs TRBV29-1 and TRBJ2-7; no clear D gene. V was cut by 7 bases and J by 0 bases, with 10 bases left in between. The germline gives CDR1 SQVTM, CDR2 ANQGSEA. The CDR3 extends over 12 amino acids. As DNA, the CDR3 is TGCAGCGGACGCACAAGCTCCTACGAGCAGTACTTC. Its translation: CSGRTSSYEQYF.

The chain uses TRBV20-1 and TRBJ2-7, with D maybe TRBD1 (6 bases). V was pared by 1 base and J by 4 bases, with 17 bases between. The CDR3 totals 15 residues. The germline gives CDR1 DFQATT, CDR2 SNEGSKA (reference sequence). CDR3 nucleotide sequence: TGCAGTGCTAGAGTCTCCACAGGGAACTTATACGAGCAGTACTTC. Its translation: CSARVSTGNLYEQYF.

V is TRBV19 and J is TRBJ1-2; the D is unclear. The germline V and J ends were trimmed by 9 bases and 7 bases, with 21 bases remaining between them. CDR3 length: 14 amino acids. The V gene's germline CDR1 is LNHDA and CDR2 SQIVND (reference sequence). CDR3 bases: TGTGCCAGCCGTGGACGGGGTAGCGGGATTGGCTACACCTTC. Translated: CASRGRGSGIGYTF. Based on the CDR3 plus reference TRBV19 and TRBJ1-2, the full variable domain is DGGITQSPKYLFRKEGQNVTLSCEQNLNHDAMYWYRQDPGQGLRLIYYSQIVNDFQKGDIAEGYSVSREKKESFPLTVTSAQKNPTAFYLCASRGRGSGIGYTFGSGTRLTVV.

This clonotype turned up a few times. This chain uses TRBV6-2 or TRBV6-3 with TRBJ1-2, with 7 bases aligning to TRBD1. The CDR3 spans 14 residues. V was pared by 1 base and J by 7 bases, with 6 bases of the junction left unmatched. Germline V gene data show CDR1 as MNHEY and CDR2 as SVGEGT. The CDR3 sequence is CASSYFDRVGGYTF. The CDR3 bases are TGTGCCAGCAGTTACTTCGACAGGGTTGGTGGCTACACCTTC.

This chain links TRBV29-1 with TRBJ2-7, with D perhaps TRBD2 (5 bases). This CDR3 has 13 amino acids. From germline, CDR1 is SQVTM and CDR2 ANQGSEA. The V end was cut by 6 bases, the J end by 3 bases, with 15 bases between. CDR3 region: CSVAGINFYEQYF. The CDR3 DNA reads as TGCAGCGTCGCCGGGATTAACTTCTACGAGCAGTACTTC.

In its sample, this clonotype was seen a few times. The rearrangement uses TRBV7-9 and TRBJ1-1; a possible D gene is TRBD1 (5 bases). The V end was cut by 5 bases, the J end by 0 bases, with 13 bases between. This CDR3 region has 15 residues. From germline, CDR1 is SEHNR and CDR2 FQNEAQ (reference sequence). Written as DNA, the CDR3 is TGTGCCAGCAGCATGACCGCGGGGGTGAACACTGAAGCTTTCTTT. Residues: CASSMTAGVNTEAFF.

This clonotype was recorded at least ten times. This chain links TRBV12-3 or TRBV12-4 with TRBJ2-7; TRBD2 matches at 13 bases. With V trimmed by 5 bases and J by 4 bases, 5 bases remained unmatched. CDR3 size: 15 residues. CDR3 in DNA: TGTGCCAGCAGTCCACCGGGACTAGCGGGATACGAGCAGTACTTC. This codes for CASSPPGLAGYEQYF.

This clonotype was counted only a few times. J is TRBJ2-3 and V is TRBV11-2; TRBD2 agrees at 11 bases. The V gene end was trimmed by 5 bases and the J gene end by 6 bases; junction bases not matched to a gene: 10. The CDR3 has 16 amino acids. Germline-derived CDR1 and CDR2 are SGHAT and FQNNGV. The CDR3 loop reads CASSPTVVAGGDTQYF. The CDR3 DNA is TGTGCCAGCAGCCCGACGGTGGTAGCGGGAGGGGATACGCAGTATTTT.

This clonotype was seen a few times. The chain couples TRBV10-3 to TRBJ2-7; TRBD2 agrees at 10 bases. This CDR3 contains 15 residues. Germline V gene data show CDR1 as ENHRY and CDR2 as SYGVKD. J lost 7 bases, V lost 0 bases, and 6 bases had no gene match. CDR3 sequence reads: CAISESVAGGHEQYF. CDR3 nucleotides: TGTGCCATCAGTGAGTCCGTAGCGGGGGGCCATGAGCAGTACTTC.

The rearrangement joins TRBV7-2 to TRBJ2-7; D unresolved. Germline V gene lookup returns CDR1 SGHTA and CDR2 FQGNSA. V was clipped by 4 bases and J by 0 bases, with 13 bases between them. The CDR3 covers 15 residues. For the CDR3, the DNA is TGTGCCAGCAGCTCCCCCGGACGGTACTCCTACGAGCAGTACTTC. Protein sequence: CASSSPGRYSYEQYF.

This clonotype was seen a single time. The rearrangement uses TRBV9 and TRBJ2-1, with D possibly matching TRBD2 (6 bases). Germline assignment: CDR1 SGDLS and CDR2 YYNGEE. CDR3 length: 12 amino acids. V lost 2 bases to trimming and J lost 10 bases, with 10 bases between them. CDR3 nucleotide sequence: TGTGCCAGCAGCGTCTGGGACTCGGAGCAGTTCTTC. Translating it yields CASSVWDSEQFF.

This clonotype was picked up a small number of times. J is TRBJ2-7 and V is TRBV12-3 or TRBV12-4, with D possibly TRBD1 on 6 matching bases. The CDR3 sequence is 14 residues long. The V gene lost 8 bases and the J gene lost 4 bases, with 18 bases spanning the gap. For the CDR3, the DNA is TGTGCCAGCGGGGCTTGGGACACAGGATACGAGCAGTACTTC. Residues: CASGAWDTGYEQYF.

The chain combines TRBV12-3 or TRBV12-4 with TRBJ1-1, with D perhaps matching TRBD1 (5 bases). The CDR3 has 14 amino acids. The germline V and J ends were trimmed by 5 bases and 5 bases, with 15 bases remaining between them. CDR3 in amino acids: CASSRGRVGTEAFF. CDR3 nucleotides: TGTGCCAGCAGTCGGGGACGAGTAGGGACTGAAGCTTTCTTT.

J is TRBJ2-7 and V is TRBV7-2, with 9 bases fitting TRBD1. This CDR3 is built from 14 residues. Germline V CDR1 and CDR2: SGHTA, FQGNSA. Trimming removed 4 bases from V and 5 bases from J; junction bases left unmatched: 6. The CDR3 DNA follows: TGTGCCAGCAGCTACCGGACAGGGGTCGACGAGCAGTACTTC. This sequence encodes CASSYRTGVDEQYF.

This clonotype was seen only a few times. The chain links TRBV20-1 to TRBJ2-3; a possible D gene is TRBD2 (6 bases). Germline V lookup: CDR1 DFQATT, CDR2 SNEGSKA (reference sequence). This CDR3 comprises 15 residues. V dropped 3 bases and J dropped 2 bases, with 15 bases sitting between them. For the CDR3, the DNA is TGCAGTGCTAGCAGAGGCCGGGGGTTCACAGATACGCAGTATTTT. It yields the protein CSASRGRGFTDTQYF.

V and J are TRBV5-1 and TRBJ2-7, with 8 bases identical to TRBD1. CDR1 SGHRS and CDR2 YFSETQ come from the germline V gene. J lost 0 bases, V lost 5 bases, and 4 bases had no gene match. This CDR3 has 14 residues. The CDR3 here is CASRDRVYSYEQYF. The CDR3 coding sequence is TGCGCCAGCAGGGACAGGGTCTACTCCTACGAGCAGTACTTC.

The chain couples TRBV5-1 to TRBJ1-1; D call uncertain. Trimming pared 1 base from V and 4 bases from J, leaving 11 bases between. CDR1 and CDR2 from the germline V gene are SGHRS and YFSETQ. The CDR3 extends over 14 amino acids. The CDR3 loop reads CASSLSAGTTEAFF. In nucleotides, the CDR3 is TGCGCCAGCAGCTTGTCTGCAGGTACCACTGAAGCTTTCTTT.

This clonotype was found many times. The chain carries TRBV29-1 and TRBJ2-7; 10 bases line up with TRBD1. Germline lookup yields CDR1 SQVTM and CDR2 ANQGSEA. The CDR3 runs to 16 residues. The V segment lost 0 bases and the J segment 6 bases; nucleotides outside the gene matches: 11. The CDR3 DNA reads as TGCAGCGTTGAAGAGGTCGTACGGGACAGGGGACGCGAGCAGTACTTC. It yields the protein CSVEEVVRDRGREQYF.

In this sample, this clonotype turned up many times. The chain combines TRBV20-1 with TRBJ2-1; 11 bases map to TRBD2. The CDR3 length is 16 residues. Per germline, CDR1 DFQATT and CDR2 SNEGSKA (reference sequence). Trimming took 4 bases from V and 1 from J; bases not matched to a gene: 6. In DNA form, the CDR3 reads TGCAGTGCTACTCGGGCTAGCGGGGGGTCCTACAATGAGCAGTTCTTC. Protein: CSATRASGGSYNEQFF.

This clonotype has a handful of counts. The rearrangement joins TRBV3-1 to TRBJ1-2; 7 nucleotides match TRBD1. This CDR3 has 13 residues. CDR1 is LGHDT, CDR2 YNNKEL, per germline (reference sequence). The V segment lost 3 bases and the J segment 8 bases; nucleotides outside the gene matches: 6. As DNA, the CDR3 is TGTGCCAGCAGCCAGTACAGGGGCGAGGGCTACACCTTC. Protein product: CASSQYRGEGYTF.

The genes are TRBV7-6 and TRBJ2-1; 8 bases agree with TRBD2. The CDR3 sequence is 16 residues long. V lost 5 bases and J lost 7; bases outside the gene matches: 13. The germline CDR1 and CDR2 sequences are SGHVS and FNYEAQ. CDR3 residues: CASSQYGLAQINEQFF. In DNA, the CDR3 is TGTGCCAGCAGCCAATACGGACTAGCTCAAATAAATGAGCAGTTCTTC.

The V gene is TRBV12-3 or TRBV12-4, the J gene TRBJ2-4; D unresolved. This CDR3 has 14 residues. The V and J ends lost 3 bases and 8 bases respectively, with 14 bases between them. This chain's CDR3 is CASSFWPSADIQYF. The CDR3 bases are TGTGCCAGCAGTTTTTGGCCCTCGGCGGACATTCAGTACTTC.

This clonotype turned up a few times. The chain links TRBV9 to TRBJ2-7; D call uncertain. V was shortened by 5 bases and J by 0 bases, with 9 bases between the two germline ends. CDR3 length: 13 amino acids. Germline V gene lookup returns CDR1 SGDLS and CDR2 YYNGEE. The DNA of the CDR3 is TGTGCCAGCAGTGGACGGAACTCCTACGAGCAGTACTTC. It translates to CASSGRNSYEQYF.

This clonotype was recorded a few times. The DNA of the CDR3 is TGTGCCATGAGGCCGGCAGAAGAGACCCAGTACTTC. Protein: CAMRPAEETQYF. The V gene is TRBV6-5, the J gene TRBJ2-5, with D unclear. The germline V gene encodes CDR1 MNHEY and CDR2 SVGAGI. The CDR3 contains 12 residues. The germline V and J ends were trimmed by 10 bases and 3 bases, with 12 bases remaining between them.

The gene calls are TRBV7-3 and TRBJ2-2; the D gene is possibly TRBD1 (5 bases). V was cut by 1 base and J by 5 bases, with 11 bases left in between. The germline gives CDR1 SGHTA, CDR2 FQGTGA. The CDR3 sequence is 15 residues long. The CDR3: CASSLIQGSTGELFF. The DNA of the CDR3 is TGTGCCAGCAGCTTAATTCAGGGATCGACCGGGGAGCTGTTTTTT.